Listed below are T cell receptor beta chains from one sample, sequenced in a study of cytomegalovirus exposure and HLA in healthy donors. Produced via immunoSEQ multiplex PCR; TCRdb's table is partial and in-frame only. The data contain approximately 200,000 clones, roughly 80% of them singletons. The sample taken for sequencing was PBMCs. These receptors came from a man aged 40-49 years in good health and CMV-seronegative. The conserved cysteine and the conserved F or W are not part of the CDR3 here. Each record gives: D gene, J gene, clone size, V gene, CDR3 protein. The D gene is left open where the match is weak. Clone sizes are given selectively: once, few, many, or a class where the clone is expanded.

d_gene: TRBD1
j_gene: TRBJ1-2
abundance: NA
v_gene: TRBV7-9
CDR3aa: ASSLQGANYGYT

d_gene: NA
j_gene: TRBJ2-3
abundance: NA
v_gene: TRBV18
CDR3aa: ASSPTSTDTQY

d_gene: NA
j_gene: TRBJ2-1
abundance: NA
v_gene: TRBV6-1
CDR3aa: ASSDGDTAHARGRYNEQF

d_gene: TRBD1
j_gene: TRBJ1-2
abundance: NA
v_gene: TRBV28
CDR3aa: ASSVHDGQGWYGYT

d_gene: NA
j_gene: TRBJ2-6
abundance: NA
v_gene: TRBV7-2
CDR3aa: ALGEGFGANVLT

d_gene: NA
j_gene: NA
abundance: NA
v_gene: TRBV5-4
CDR3aa: ASSRLGGAPYEQY

d_gene: TRBD2
j_gene: NA
abundance: NA
v_gene: TRBV5-1
CDR3aa: ASSPSQRGGHYEQY

d_gene: NA
j_gene: TRBJ1-1
abundance: NA
v_gene: TRBV19
CDR3aa: ASSIDRPAVNTEAF

d_gene: NA
j_gene: TRBJ2-2
abundance: NA
v_gene: TRBV4-1
CDR3aa: ASSQAFGQYTGELF

d_gene: NA
j_gene: TRBJ2-1
abundance: NA
v_gene: TRBV7-9
CDR3aa: ASSGGEQF

d_gene: TRBD2
j_gene: TRBJ2-7
abundance: few
v_gene: TRBV19
CDR3aa: ASTPFAGAGGAYEQY

d_gene: NA
j_gene: TRBJ2-7
abundance: NA
v_gene: TRBV19
CDR3aa: ASSIAGTLGGPSYEQY

d_gene: TRBD1
j_gene: TRBJ1-6
abundance: NA
v_gene: TRBV5-1
CDR3aa: ASSEGQGGSPLH

d_gene: TRBD1
j_gene: TRBJ1-5
abundance: NA
v_gene: TRBV19
CDR3aa: ASGWGQDQPQH

d_gene: NA
j_gene: TRBJ1-2
abundance: once
v_gene: TRBV9
CDR3aa: ASSPRVLPHYGYT

d_gene: NA
j_gene: TRBJ2-7
abundance: NA
v_gene: TRBV7-8
CDR3aa: ASSLAAGSSYEQY

d_gene: TRBD1
j_gene: NA
abundance: NA
v_gene: TRBV6-5
CDR3aa: ASRTGQGRYEQY

d_gene: NA
j_gene: TRBJ2-2
abundance: NA
v_gene: TRBV5-1
CDR3aa: ASSFVLSLSGLGSTGELF

d_gene: NA
j_gene: TRBJ2-7
abundance: few
v_gene: TRBV11-2
CDR3aa: ASSPLRGTLLSREQY

d_gene: TRBD2
j_gene: TRBJ2-5
abundance: NA
v_gene: TRBV5-1
CDR3aa: ASSLTMRGGDPLQETQY

d_gene: TRBD1
j_gene: TRBJ1-4
abundance: few
v_gene: TRBV10-1
CDR3aa: ASSDLRTGSGKLF

d_gene: TRBD1
j_gene: TRBJ2-7
abundance: once
v_gene: TRBV15
CDR3aa: ATSKARDRADEQY

d_gene: TRBD1
j_gene: TRBJ1-3
abundance: NA
v_gene: TRBV7-2
CDR3aa: ASSDTGGSGNTIY

d_gene: NA
j_gene: TRBJ2-5
abundance: NA
v_gene: TRBV2
CDR3aa: ATQQGVLETQY

d_gene: NA
j_gene: TRBJ2-3
abundance: few
v_gene: TRBV20-1
CDR3aa: SAGGTDTQY

d_gene: NA
j_gene: TRBJ2-7
abundance: NA
v_gene: TRBV5-6
CDR3aa: ASSLRSYEQY

d_gene: NA
j_gene: TRBJ2-1
abundance: NA
v_gene: TRBV27
CDR3aa: ASSSQGSYNEQF

d_gene: TRBD1
j_gene: TRBJ1-1
abundance: NA
v_gene: TRBV27
CDR3aa: ASSLFQGANTEAF

d_gene: TRBD1
j_gene: TRBJ2-2
abundance: NA
v_gene: TRBV9
CDR3aa: ASSGNRGPAGELF

d_gene: TRBD1
j_gene: TRBJ1-2
abundance: NA
v_gene: TRBV27
CDR3aa: ASSLAGGSGYT

d_gene: NA
j_gene: TRBJ1-5
abundance: NA
v_gene: TRBV5-8
CDR3aa: ASSLSHENQPQH

d_gene: NA
j_gene: TRBJ2-2
abundance: NA
v_gene: TRBV6-5
CDR3aa: ASSGGPTGELF

d_gene: NA
j_gene: TRBJ2-1
abundance: NA
v_gene: TRBV28
CDR3aa: ASSLPRLISYNEQF

d_gene: NA
j_gene: TRBJ1-2
abundance: NA
v_gene: TRBV28
CDR3aa: ASRRTQDSPNYGYT

d_gene: TRBD2
j_gene: TRBJ2-4
abundance: NA
v_gene: TRBV28
CDR3aa: ASSLPGTSDGNIQY

d_gene: NA
j_gene: TRBJ1-5
abundance: NA
v_gene: TRBV10-3
CDR3aa: AISLGPRGGQPQH

d_gene: TRBD1
j_gene: TRBJ1-2
abundance: once
v_gene: TRBV4-3
CDR3aa: ASSQDRGVDGYT

d_gene: NA
j_gene: TRBJ1-1
abundance: NA
v_gene: TRBV7-2
CDR3aa: ASSSVMNTEAF

d_gene: TRBD1
j_gene: TRBJ1-5
abundance: NA
v_gene: TRBV5-1
CDR3aa: ASSSGTGGWGQPQH

d_gene: NA
j_gene: TRBJ2-7
abundance: NA
v_gene: TRBV28
CDR3aa: ASSQALGYEQY

d_gene: TRBD1
j_gene: TRBJ1-3
abundance: NA
v_gene: TRBV2
CDR3aa: ASRTGVFSGNTIY

d_gene: NA
j_gene: TRBJ1-5
abundance: NA
v_gene: TRBV2
CDR3aa: ASSESVHSNQPQH